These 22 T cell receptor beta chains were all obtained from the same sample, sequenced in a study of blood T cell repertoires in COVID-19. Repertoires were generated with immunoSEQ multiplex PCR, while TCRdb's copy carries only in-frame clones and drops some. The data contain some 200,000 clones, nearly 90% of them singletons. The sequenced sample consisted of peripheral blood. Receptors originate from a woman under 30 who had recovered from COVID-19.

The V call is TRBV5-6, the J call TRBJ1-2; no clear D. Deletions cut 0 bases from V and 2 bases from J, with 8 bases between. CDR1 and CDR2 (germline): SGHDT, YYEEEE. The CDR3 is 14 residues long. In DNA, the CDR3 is TGTGCCAGCAGCTTGGACAGCACGAACTATGGCTACACCTTC. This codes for CASSLDSTNYGYTF.

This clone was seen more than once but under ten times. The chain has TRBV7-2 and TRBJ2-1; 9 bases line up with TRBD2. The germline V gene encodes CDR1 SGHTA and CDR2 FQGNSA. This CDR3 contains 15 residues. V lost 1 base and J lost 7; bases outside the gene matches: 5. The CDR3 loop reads CASSLELAGKNEQFF. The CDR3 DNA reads TGTGCCAGCAGCTTAGAGCTAGCGGGGAAAAATGAGCAGTTCTTC. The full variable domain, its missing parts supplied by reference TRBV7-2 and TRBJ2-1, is GAGVSQSPSNKVTEKGKDVELRCDPISGHTALYWYRQSLGQGLEFLIYFQGNSAPDKSGLPSDRFSAERTGGSVSTLTIQRTQQEDSAVYLCASSLELAGKNEQFFGPGTRLTVL.

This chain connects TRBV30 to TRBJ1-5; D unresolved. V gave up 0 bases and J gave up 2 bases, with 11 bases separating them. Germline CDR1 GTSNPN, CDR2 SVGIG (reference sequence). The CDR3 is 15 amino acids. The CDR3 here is CAWSVGGRRNQPQHF. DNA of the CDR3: TGTGCCTGGAGTGTAGGAGGCCGTCGCAATCAGCCCCAGCATTTT.

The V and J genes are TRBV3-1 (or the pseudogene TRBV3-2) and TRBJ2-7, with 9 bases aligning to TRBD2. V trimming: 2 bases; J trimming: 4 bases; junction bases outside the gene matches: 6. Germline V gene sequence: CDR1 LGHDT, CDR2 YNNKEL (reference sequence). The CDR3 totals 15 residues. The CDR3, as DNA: TGTGCCAGCAGCCAACACACACTAGCGGGTTACGAGCAGTACTTC. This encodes CASSQHTLAGYEQYF.

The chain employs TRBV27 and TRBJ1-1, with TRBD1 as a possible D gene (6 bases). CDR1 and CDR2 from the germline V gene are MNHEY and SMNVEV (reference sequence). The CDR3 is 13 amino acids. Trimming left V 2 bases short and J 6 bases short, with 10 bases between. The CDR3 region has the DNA TGTGCCAGCAGTTTACGCAGGGGAGCTGAAGCTTTCTTT. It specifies CASSLRRGAEAFF.

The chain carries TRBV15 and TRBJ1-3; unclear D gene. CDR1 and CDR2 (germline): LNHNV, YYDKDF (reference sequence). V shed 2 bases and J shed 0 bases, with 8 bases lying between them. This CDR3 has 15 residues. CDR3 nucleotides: TGTGCCACCAGCAGACAGCGGGGCTCTGGAAACACCATATATTTT. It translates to CATSRQRGSGNTIYF.

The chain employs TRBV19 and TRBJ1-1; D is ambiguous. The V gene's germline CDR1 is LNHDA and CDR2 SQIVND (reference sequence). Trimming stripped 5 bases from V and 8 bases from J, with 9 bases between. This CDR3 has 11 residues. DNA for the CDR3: TGTGCCAGTAGTGCCAAACGGGAAGCTTTCTTT. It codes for CASSAKREAFF.

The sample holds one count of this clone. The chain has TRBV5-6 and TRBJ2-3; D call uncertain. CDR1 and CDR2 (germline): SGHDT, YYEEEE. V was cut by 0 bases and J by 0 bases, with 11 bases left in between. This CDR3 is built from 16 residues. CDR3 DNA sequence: TGTGCCAGCAGCTTGGGCGGCGGTACTAGCACAGATACGCAGTATTTT. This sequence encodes CASSLGGGTSTDTQYF.

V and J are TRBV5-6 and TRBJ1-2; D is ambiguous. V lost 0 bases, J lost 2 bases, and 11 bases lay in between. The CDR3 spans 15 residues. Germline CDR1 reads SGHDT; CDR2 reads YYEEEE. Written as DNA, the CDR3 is TGTGCCAGCAGCTTGGATGTATTTTCCAACTATGGCTACACCTTC. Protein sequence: CASSLDVFSNYGYTF.

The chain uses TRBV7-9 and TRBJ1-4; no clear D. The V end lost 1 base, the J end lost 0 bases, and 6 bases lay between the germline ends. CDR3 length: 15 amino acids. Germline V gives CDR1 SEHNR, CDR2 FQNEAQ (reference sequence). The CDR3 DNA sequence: TGTGCCAGCAGCTTAGAGGGAGCAACTAATGAAAAACTGTTTTTT. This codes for CASSLEGATNEKLFF.

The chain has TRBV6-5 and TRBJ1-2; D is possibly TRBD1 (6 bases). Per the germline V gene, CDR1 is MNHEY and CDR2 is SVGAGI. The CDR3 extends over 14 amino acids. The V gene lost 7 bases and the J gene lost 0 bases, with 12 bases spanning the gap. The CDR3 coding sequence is TGTGCCAGCACCAAGGGGGATTCTAACTATGGCTACACCTTC. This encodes CASTKGDSNYGYTF.

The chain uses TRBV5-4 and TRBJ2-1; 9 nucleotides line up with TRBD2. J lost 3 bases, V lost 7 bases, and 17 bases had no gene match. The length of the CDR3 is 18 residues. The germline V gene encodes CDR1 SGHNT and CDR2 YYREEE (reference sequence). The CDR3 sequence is CASARGAGGRSRYNEQFF. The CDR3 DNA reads TGTGCCAGCGCCCGGGGGGCGGGAGGGCGGTCCCGCTACAATGAGCAGTTCTTC.

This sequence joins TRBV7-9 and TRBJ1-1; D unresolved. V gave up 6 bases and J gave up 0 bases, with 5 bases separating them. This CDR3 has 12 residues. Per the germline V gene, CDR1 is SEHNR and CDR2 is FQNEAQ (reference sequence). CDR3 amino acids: CASRLMNTEAFF. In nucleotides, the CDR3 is TGTGCCAGCAGACTCATGAACACTGAAGCTTTCTTT.

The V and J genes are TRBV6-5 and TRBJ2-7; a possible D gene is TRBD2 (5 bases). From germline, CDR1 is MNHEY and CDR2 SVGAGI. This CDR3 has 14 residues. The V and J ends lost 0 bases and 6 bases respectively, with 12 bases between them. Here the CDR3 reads CASSYSRVRLEQYF. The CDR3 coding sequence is TGTGCCAGCAGTTACTCGAGGGTTCGCCTCGAGCAGTACTTC.

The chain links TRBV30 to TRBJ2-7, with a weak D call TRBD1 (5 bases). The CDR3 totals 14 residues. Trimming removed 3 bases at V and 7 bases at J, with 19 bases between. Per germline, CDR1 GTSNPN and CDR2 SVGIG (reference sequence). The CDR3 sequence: CAWSPADPSGEQYF. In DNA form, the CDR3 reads TGTGCCTGGAGCCCCGCGGACCCCTCAGGGGAGCAGTACTTC.

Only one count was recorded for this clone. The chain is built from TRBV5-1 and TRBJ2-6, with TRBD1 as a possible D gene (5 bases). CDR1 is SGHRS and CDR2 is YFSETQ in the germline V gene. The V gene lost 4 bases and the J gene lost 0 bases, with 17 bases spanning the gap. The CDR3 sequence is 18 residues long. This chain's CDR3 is CASSIERTGRSGANVLTF. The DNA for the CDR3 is TGCGCCAGCAGCATCGAACGTACAGGCCGCTCTGGGGCCAACGTCCTGACTTTC. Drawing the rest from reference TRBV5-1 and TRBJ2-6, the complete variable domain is KAGVTQTPRYLIKTRGQQVTLSCSPISGHRSVSWYQQTPGQGLQFLFEYFSETQRNKGNFPGRFSGRQFSNSRSEMNVSTLELGDSALYLCASSIERTGRSGANVLTFGAGSRLTVL.

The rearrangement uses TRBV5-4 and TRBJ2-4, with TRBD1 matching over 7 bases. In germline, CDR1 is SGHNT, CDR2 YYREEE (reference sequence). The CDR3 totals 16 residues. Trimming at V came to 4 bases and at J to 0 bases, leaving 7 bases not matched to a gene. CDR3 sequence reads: CASSGRQGTAKNIQYF. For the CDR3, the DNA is TGTGCCAGCAGCGGACGACAGGGAACAGCCAAAAACATTCAGTACTTC.

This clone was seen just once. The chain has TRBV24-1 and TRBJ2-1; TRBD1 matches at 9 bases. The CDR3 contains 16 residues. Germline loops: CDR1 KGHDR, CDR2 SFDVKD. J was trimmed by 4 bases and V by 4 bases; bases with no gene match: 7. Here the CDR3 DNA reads TGTGCCACCAGTGACCCCACCGGGACAGGGTACAATGAGCAGTTCTTC. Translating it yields CATSDPTGTGYNEQFF.

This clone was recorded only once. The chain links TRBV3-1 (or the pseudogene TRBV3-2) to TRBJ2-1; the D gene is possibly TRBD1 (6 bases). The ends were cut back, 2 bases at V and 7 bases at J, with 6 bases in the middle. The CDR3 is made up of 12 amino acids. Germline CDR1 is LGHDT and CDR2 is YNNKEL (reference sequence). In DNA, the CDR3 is TGTGCCAGCAGCCAAACAGGGAATGAGCAGTTCTTC. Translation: CASSQTGNEQFF.

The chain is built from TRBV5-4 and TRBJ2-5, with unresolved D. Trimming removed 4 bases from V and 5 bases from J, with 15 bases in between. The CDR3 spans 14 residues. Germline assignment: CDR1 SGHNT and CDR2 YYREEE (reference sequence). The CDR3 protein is CASSPSSDSETQYF. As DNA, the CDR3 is TGTGCCAGCAGCCCCTCGAGCGACTCCGAGACCCAGTACTTC.

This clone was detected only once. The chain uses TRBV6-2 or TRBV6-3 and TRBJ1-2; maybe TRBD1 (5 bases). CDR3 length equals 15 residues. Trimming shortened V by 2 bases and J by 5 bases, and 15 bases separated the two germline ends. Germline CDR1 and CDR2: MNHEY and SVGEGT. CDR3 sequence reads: CASSYQTEPLYGYTF. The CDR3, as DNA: TGTGCCAGCAGTTACCAGACAGAGCCGCTTTATGGCTACACCTTC.

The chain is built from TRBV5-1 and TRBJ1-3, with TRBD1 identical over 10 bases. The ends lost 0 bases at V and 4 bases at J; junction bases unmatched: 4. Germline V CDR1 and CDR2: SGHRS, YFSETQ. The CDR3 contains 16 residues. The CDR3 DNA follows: TGCGCCAGCAGCTTGGGGGACAGGGGATCGGGAAACACCATATATTTT. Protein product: CASSLGDRGSGNTIYF.